The 20 T cell receptor beta chains listed next were all sequenced from one sample in a study of blood T cell repertoires in COVID-19. Repertoires were generated with immunoSEQ multiplex PCR, while TCRdb's copy carries only in-frame clones and drops some. The profile shows 350,000 to 400,000 clones, roughly nine tenths of them singletons. Sequences were obtained from PBMCs or T cells enriched from blood (not recorded which). Receptors originate from a man between 18 and 35 years old who had recovered from COVID-19.

The chain is built from TRBV5-1 and TRBJ2-3, with D unresolved. CDR1 and CDR2 from the germline V gene are SGHRS and YFSETQ. V dropped 4 bases and J dropped 1 base, with 10 bases sitting between them. This CDR3 is 14 amino acids long. The CDR3 nucleotides read TGCGCCAGCAGCGAATCACCGGGCACAGATACGCAGTATTTT. It codes for CASSESPGTDTQYF.

The V and J genes are TRBV27 and TRBJ2-1; D not resolved. Trimming left V 5 bases short and J 9 bases short, with 23 bases between. The length of the CDR3 is 16 residues. Germline V gene data show CDR1 as MNHEY and CDR2 as SMNVEV (reference sequence). The CDR3 bases are TGTGCCAGCAGTAACGATCTTCCCTCAAAACGCGGTGAGCAGTTCTTC. Translation gives CASSNDLPSKRGEQFF.

The CDR3 DNA reads as TGCAGCGTTAATGGACAGTCACTACCTTACGAGCAGTACTTC. Its protein product is CSVNGQSLPYEQYF. The rearrangement uses TRBV29-1 and TRBJ2-7, with D possibly matching TRBD1 (6 bases). V was shortened by 5 bases and J by 4 bases, with 18 bases between the two germline ends. The germline V gene has CDR1 SQVTM and CDR2 ANQGSEA. The CDR3 runs 14 residues.

The chain employs TRBV19 and TRBJ1-6, with 8 bases identical to TRBD1. V dropped 7 bases and J dropped 7; count of bases not matched to a gene: 6. The CDR3 length is 14 residues. Germline V gene lookup returns CDR1 LNHDA and CDR2 SQIVND (reference sequence). CDR3 sequence (DNA): TGTGCCAGTACGCCCAGGGGGCACAATTCACCCCTCCACTTT. As protein: CASTPRGHNSPLHF.

V is TRBV29-1 and J is TRBJ2-5; unclear D gene. Germline CDR1 SQVTM, CDR2 ANQGSEA. This CDR3 is 12 amino acids long. V lost 5 bases, J lost 1 base, and 8 bases lay in between. This chain's CDR3 is CSVPYSQETQYF. DNA for the CDR3: TGCAGCGTTCCGTACAGCCAAGAGACCCAGTACTTC.

This rearrangement joins TRBV4-3 to TRBJ2-7, with D possibly matching TRBD1 (5 bases). The V and J ends lost 0 bases and 0 bases respectively, with 15 bases between them. Germline V lookup: CDR1 LGHNA, CDR2 YSLEER. The CDR3 sequence is 17 residues long. CDR3 DNA: TGCGCCAGCAGCCAAGAAGGGTGGGCAGACAGCTCCTACGAGCAGTACTTC. Protein product: CASSQEGWADSSYEQYF.

The chain couples TRBV5-1 to TRBJ1-6; D possibly corresponds to TRBD1 (5 bases). Germline V gene lookup returns CDR1 SGHRS and CDR2 YFSETQ. The CDR3 loop spans 16 amino acids. Trimming left V 1 base short and J 6 bases short, with 14 bases between. CDR3 region: CASSLRPSQGNSPLHF. The CDR3 region has the DNA TGCGCCAGCAGCTTGAGGCCTTCGCAGGGTAATTCACCCCTCCACTTT.

The chain has TRBV28 and TRBJ2-2; no clear D gene. The CDR3 extends over 15 amino acids. The germline V gene has CDR1 MDHEN and CDR2 SYDVKM. V lost 6 bases and J lost 0, with 11 bases in between. CDR3 bases: TGTGCCAGCAGCCTCTGGGCAGCGAACACCGGGGAGCTGTTTTTT. This sequence encodes CASSLWAANTGELFF.

The chain carries TRBV9 and TRBJ2-7; 8 bases line up with TRBD1. The length of the CDR3 is 15 residues. Losses at the gene ends were 1 base for V and 3 bases for J; bases not matched to a gene: 6. Germline assignment: CDR1 SGDLS and CDR2 YYNGEE. CDR3 residues: CASSVTGGSGYEQYF. CDR3 coding DNA: TGTGCCAGCAGCGTAACAGGGGGTTCAGGCTACGAGCAGTACTTC.

The chain has TRBV28 and TRBJ1-5, with TRBD1 matching over 12 bases. V lost 7 bases to trimming and J lost 7 bases; unmatched junction nucleotides: 8. The CDR3 runs 15 residues. Germline V gene data show CDR1 as MDHEN and CDR2 as SYDVKM. CDR3 loop: CASMGQGARSQPQHF. The DNA for the CDR3 is TGTGCCAGCATGGGACAGGGGGCGCGTTCCCAGCCCCAGCATTTT.

The rearrangement links TRBV27 to TRBJ1-1; 11 bases line up with TRBD1. This CDR3 has 16 residues. Unmatched junction bases numbered 8, after V lost 6 bases and J lost 2 bases. Per the germline V gene, CDR1 is MNHEY and CDR2 is SMNVEV (reference sequence). The chain's CDR3 is CASRGQGAGENTEAFF. CDR3 nucleotide sequence: TGTGCCAGCAGAGGACAGGGGGCGGGAGAAAACACTGAAGCTTTCTTT.

The chain recombines TRBV2 with TRBJ2-7; 9 bases line up with TRBD1. Unmatched junction bases numbered 9, after V lost 7 bases and J lost 2 bases. The CDR3 covers 15 residues. CDR1 is SNHLY, CDR2 FYNNEI, per germline. In DNA form, the CDR3 reads TGTGCCAGCAAATTGGTAAGGACAGGGGCCTACGAGCAGTACTTC. Translating it yields CASKLVRTGAYEQYF.

The table lists this clone with a count of one. V usage is TRBV7-9 and J usage is TRBJ2-1; 9 bases map to TRBD2. Germline V lookup: CDR1 SEHNR, CDR2 FQNEAQ (reference sequence). The trim removed 3 bases at V and 8 bases at J, leaving 8 bases unmatched. This CDR3 is built from 15 residues. CDR3 loop: CASSFLAGAKDEQFF. The CDR3 DNA is TGTGCCAGCAGCTTCTTAGCGGGAGCGAAGGATGAGCAGTTCTTC.

V usage is TRBV3-1 (or the pseudogene TRBV3-2) and J usage is TRBJ2-3; the match to TRBD2 covers 7 bases. The CDR3 covers 19 residues. After removal of 5 bases from V and 5 bases from J, the junction contained 22 bases not matched to a gene. CDR1 and CDR2 (germline): LGHDT, YNNKEL (reference sequence). CDR3 residues: CASSGYGTTNTPPEDTQYF. The CDR3 DNA sequence: TGTGCCAGCAGCGGGTATGGGACTACTAACACCCCGCCGGAAGATACGCAGTATTTT.

The chain uses TRBV23-1 and TRBJ1-5; 10 bases match TRBD1. TRBV23-1 is an open reading frame, and its role is uncertain. This CDR3 region has 18 residues. With 8 bases clipped from V and 5 bases from J, the junction kept 18 bases outside the gene matches. CDR3 sequence (DNA): TGCGCCAGCCGACCGGGACAGGGGAGTCGAGTCGGAGATCAGCCCCAGCATTTT. Translation gives CASRPGQGSRVGDQPQHF.

V is TRBV19 and J is TRBJ2-7; 8 nucleotides line up with TRBD2. CDR3 length: 17 residues. With 9 bases clipped from V and 0 bases from J, the junction kept 16 bases outside the gene matches. Germline V lookup: CDR1 LNHDA, CDR2 SQIVND (reference sequence). CDR3 DNA: TGTGCCAGCCTAGGAGCGGGGGAACTCCATAGCTCCTACGAGCAGTACTTC. It is translated as CASLGAGELHSSYEQYF.

This clone was seen a few times. The V call is TRBV7-9, the J call TRBJ1-4; D not certain. The CDR3 is 15 amino acids. Germline CDR1 SEHNR, CDR2 FQNEAQ (reference sequence). V lost 1 base and J lost 0, with 6 bases in between. CDR3 coding DNA: TGTGCCAGCAGCTTAGACGGTGCAACTAATGAAAAACTGTTTTTT. This translates into CASSLDGATNEKLFF.

The V call is TRBV15, the J call TRBJ2-1; possibly TRBD2 for D (6 bases). The CDR3 totals 17 residues. V lost 3 bases and J lost 6, with 21 bases in between. CDR1 is LNHNV and CDR2 is YYDKDF in the germline V gene (reference sequence). CDR3 residues: CATSRGTLAYPSNEQFF. The CDR3 coding sequence is TGTGCCACCAGCAGGGGTACTCTAGCGTACCCTTCCAATGAGCAGTTCTTC.

This rearrangement joins TRBV21-1 to TRBJ1-1. TRBV21-1 is a pseudogene locus. The CDR3 totals 17 residues. CDR3 sequence: CASSTRTPGGMNTEAFF. The CDR3 coding sequence is TGTGCCAGCAGCACTCGAACCCCTGGGGGGATGAACACTGAAGCTTTCTTT.

Notes on this clone: Other nucleotide sequences in the sample specify the same CDR3. The gene calls are TRBV18 and TRBJ1-5; tentative D call: TRBD1 (5 bases). The CDR3 extends over 14 amino acids. From germline, CDR1 is KGHSH and CDR2 LQKENI. With 3 bases removed from V and 4 bases from J, the gap between germline ends came to 10 bases. The CDR3 sequence is CASSPPGVNQPQHF. The CDR3 DNA follows: TGTGCCAGCTCACCCCCGGGGGTAAATCAGCCCCAGCATTTT.